The 4 T cell receptor beta chains below were found in one sample sequenced in a study of blood T cell repertoires in COVID-19. Assay: immunoSEQ multiplex PCR; the TCRdb copy retains only in-frame clones and omits some. The sample contains approximately 100,000 clones, over 55% of which appear only once. Material: peripheral blood. The receptor set was obtained from a human donor with acute or convalescent COVID-19. The donor label of this sample is uncertain.

This clone appeared a single time. This chain joins TRBV4-1 and TRBJ2-3, with 7 bases identical to TRBD2. There are 17 residues in the CDR3. Looked up from germline, CDR1 is MGHRA and CDR2 is YSYEKL. Unmatched junction bases numbered 6, after V lost 0 bases and J lost 0 bases. The CDR3 DNA sequence: TGCGCCAGCAGCCAAGAAAGAGAGACTAGCAGCACAGATACGCAGTATTTT. This sequence encodes CASSQERETSSTDTQYF.

This chain links TRBV30 with TRBJ1-5, with D unresolved. This CDR3 is 13 amino acids long. The germline V gene has CDR1 GTSNPN and CDR2 SVGIG (reference sequence). V gave up 2 bases and J gave up 0 bases, with 5 bases separating them. The chain's CDR3 is CAWSRGSNQPQHF. The CDR3 DNA reads as TGTGCCTGGAGTCGGGGTAGCAATCAGCCCCAGCATTTT.

This sequence joins TRBV6-6 and TRBJ1-4; 7 nucleotides line up with TRBD1. Trimming at V came to 8 bases and at J to 6 bases, leaving 12 bases not matched to a gene. There are 15 residues in the CDR3. The germline gives CDR1 MNHNY, CDR2 SVGAGI (reference sequence). The CDR3 loop reads CASQRVTGSYEKLFF. The CDR3 coding sequence is TGTGCCAGCCAAAGGGTGACAGGGAGTTATGAAAAACTGTTTTTT.

The chain links TRBV6-5 to TRBJ2-7; 7 bases fit TRBD2. Germline V CDR1 and CDR2: MNHEY, SVGAGI. V dropped 2 bases and J dropped 3; count of bases not matched to a gene: 7. There are 15 residues in the CDR3. Here the CDR3 reads CASSYLAVGGYEQYF. DNA for the CDR3: TGTGCCAGCAGTTACCTAGCGGTTGGAGGCTACGAGCAGTACTTC.